These 30 T cell receptor beta chains were all obtained from the same sample, sequenced in a study of memory CD4+ T cells and cytomegalovirus serostatus (dated by TCRdb to the late 2010s). A FACSAria II was used to sort memory CD4+ T cells, defined as single viable CD3+CD4+CD8-CD45RO+ cells. The library was generated by the immunoSEQ multiplex PCR assay. Held by TCRdb, this immuneACCESS table contains in-frame sequences only and omits some clones. Under half of the omission traces to an unresolved V gene where checked; the cause of the rest is unknown. The sample table contains around 99,000 clones; only one count was recorded for 80% of them. The ten biggest clones cover 3.6% of the sample. The sample taken for sequencing was memory CD4+ T cells from blood. Receptors originate from an adult in good health and CMV-seropositive.

A word on this clone: This same CDR3 is encoded by further DNA sequences in the sample. This chain uses TRBV2 with TRBJ1-1, with D maybe TRBD1 (6 bases). The CDR3 is 13 amino acids. CDR1 and CDR2 (germline): SNHLY, FYNNEI. Trimming took 9 bases from V and 11 from J, leaving 22 bases between them. CDR3 amino acids: CARSLGGGAEAFF. Here the CDR3 DNA reads TGTGCCAGAAGCTTGGGAGGGGGTGCCGAGGCTTTCTTT.

For the CDR3, the DNA is TGTGCCAGCAGCTTGGGACAGGTTGAGCAGTTCTTC. Amino acids: CASSLGQVEQFF. The V and J genes are TRBV5-6 and TRBJ2-1, with a possible D match to TRBD1 (6 bases). The CDR3 sequence is 12 residues long. Germline V gene sequence: CDR1 SGHDT, CDR2 YYEEEE. Deletions cut 0 bases from V and 9 bases from J, with 7 bases between.

This chain joins TRBV2 and TRBJ1-1; D might be TRBD1 (6 bases). Germline assignment: CDR1 SNHLY and CDR2 FYNNEI. This CDR3 has 15 residues. With 10 bases removed from V and 4 bases from J, the gap between germline ends came to 22 bases. The chain's CDR3 is CATSGGGLLSTEAFF. CDR3 sequence (DNA): TGTGCCACTTCGGGGGGGGGCCTTCTTAGCACTGAAGCTTTCTTT.

V gene TRBV6-1 combines with J gene TRBJ2-7; 9 bases are a match to TRBD2. Trimming removed 0 bases from V and 7 bases from J; junction bases left unmatched: 7. CDR3 length: 15 residues. CDR1 is MNHNS, CDR2 SASEGT, per germline. In DNA, the CDR3 is TGTGCCAGCAGTGAAGCCGGTGCGGGAGGGCTAGAGCAGTACTTC. Translating gives CASSEAGAGGLEQYF.

Of note for this clone: One end of the junction fails to match germline, which may point to a read error. This sequence joins TRBV6-6 and TRBJ2-3; D uncertain. Per germline, CDR1 MNHNY and CDR2 SVGAGI (reference sequence). CDR3 length: 12 amino acids. The CDR3 sequence is CASSYTPDAQYF. The CDR3 DNA sequence: TGTGCCAGCAGTTACACCCCAGATGCGCAGTATTTT.

The rearrangement uses TRBV18 and TRBJ2-3; tentatively, D is TRBD2 (5 bases). This CDR3 has 14 amino acids. The germline CDR1 and CDR2 sequences are KGHSH and LQKENI. V was pared by 3 bases and J by 6 bases, with 13 bases between. In nucleotides, the CDR3 is TGTGCCAGCTCACCCCCGGGGTCAAGGGATACGCAGTATTTT. This encodes CASSPPGSRDTQYF.

The chain couples TRBV7-2 to TRBJ2-7; tentatively, D is TRBD2 (6 bases). Germline loops: CDR1 SGHTA, CDR2 FQGNSA. The CDR3 runs 15 residues. V was cut by 5 bases and J by 0 bases, with 14 bases left in between. In DNA form, the CDR3 reads TGTGCCAGCAGCACCCAATCCGGGAGCTCCTACGAGCAGTACTTC. It specifies CASSTQSGSSYEQYF.

The chain is built from TRBV10-1 and TRBJ1-3; no clear D gene. This CDR3 contains 15 residues. V was cut by 6 bases and J by 4 bases, with 16 bases left in between. Germline assignment: CDR1 WNHNN and CDR2 SYGVQD (reference sequence). In DNA, the CDR3 is TGCGCCAGCAGCCCCGGAGCAGCCCGAGGAAACACCATATATTTT. Translated: CASSPGAARGNTIYF.

The V and J genes are TRBV5-1 and TRBJ2-7, with D possibly TRBD1 on 6 matching bases. V shed 4 bases and J shed 4 bases, with 12 bases lying between them. This CDR3 is 13 amino acids long. Germline loops: CDR1 SGHRS, CDR2 YFSETQ. The CDR3: CASSPGVAYEQYF. The CDR3 DNA reads as TGCGCCAGCAGCCCAGGGGTGGCGTACGAGCAGTACTTC. Complete variable domain (other parts from reference TRBV5-1 and TRBJ2-7): KAGVTQTPRYLIKTRGQQVTLSCSPISGHRSVSWYQQTPGQGLQFLFEYFSETQRNKGNFPGRFSGRQFSNSRSEMNVSTLELGDSALYLCASSPGVAYEQYFGPGTRLTVT.

J is TRBJ1-5 and V is TRBV19; D gene ambiguous. The germline gives CDR1 LNHDA, CDR2 SQIVND (reference sequence). V lost 7 bases, J lost 6 bases, and 10 bases lay in between. This CDR3 has 12 residues. The CDR3 reads CASTPGGQPQHF. The CDR3 DNA reads as TGTGCCAGTACCCCCGGTGGTCAGCCCCAGCATTTT.

This rearrangement joins TRBV5-4 to TRBJ2-3; TRBD2 matches at 13 bases. The germline V gene encodes CDR1 SGHNT and CDR2 YYREEE (reference sequence). CDR3 length: 17 residues. V was clipped by 3 bases and J by 2 bases; unmatched bases: 6. CDR3 amino acids: CASSSGGTSGTTDTQYF. CDR3 nucleotides: TGTGCCAGCAGCTCGGGGGGGACTAGCGGGACCACAGATACGCAGTATTTT.

V usage is TRBV27 and J usage is TRBJ2-7; no firm D call. V was shortened by 2 bases and J by 3 bases, with 8 bases between the two germline ends. The CDR3 length is 13 residues. Germline V gives CDR1 MNHEY, CDR2 SMNVEV (reference sequence). CDR3 bases: TGTGCCAGCAGTTTACGCCAAGGCTACGAGCAGTACTTC. Its translation: CASSLRQGYEQYF.

In DNA form, the CDR3 reads TGTGCCAGCAGCCCTACGCCGGACGGGTACTCCTACAATGAGCAGTTCTTC. Encoded protein: CASSPTPDGYSYNEQFF. The V and J genes are TRBV7-9 and TRBJ2-1; D is ambiguous. V shed 5 bases and J shed 0 bases, with 17 bases lying between them. CDR1 is SEHNR and CDR2 is FQNEAQ in the germline V gene (reference sequence). The CDR3 has 17 amino acids.

The rearrangement uses TRBV9 and TRBJ2-1; TRBD2 matches 9 bases. The CDR3 has 17 amino acids. CDR1 is SGDLS and CDR2 is YYNGEE in the germline V gene. The V and J ends lost 4 bases and 2 bases, in that order; junction bases with no gene match: 10. Here the CDR3 DNA reads TGTGCCAGCAGCCCCTCGACTAGCGGAAGGACCTACAATGAGCAGTTCTTC. Its translation is CASSPSTSGRTYNEQFF.

V is TRBV19 and J is TRBJ2-6; no reliable D call. Germline-derived CDR1 and CDR2 are LNHDA and SQIVND (reference sequence). CDR3 length: 16 amino acids. V shed 1 base and J shed 2 bases, with 9 bases lying between them. The CDR3 region is CASSIGQLTGANVLTF. CDR3 coding DNA: TGTGCCAGTAGTATAGGACAACTAACTGGGGCCAACGTCCTGACTTTC.

This rearrangement joins TRBV2 to TRBJ1-4; TRBD1 is a possible D gene (6 bases). The V gene's germline CDR1 is SNHLY and CDR2 FYNNEI. Between the trimmed V and J ends, which lost 6 bases and 1 base, there was a span of 15 bases. The CDR3 runs to 16 residues. The CDR3 is CASRHQGRGTNEKLFF. CDR3 coding DNA: TGTGCCAGCAGACATCAAGGCAGGGGAACTAATGAAAAACTGTTTTTT.

This chain connects TRBV28 to TRBJ1-2, with TRBD1 identical over 7 bases. There are 14 residues in the CDR3. Unmatched junction bases numbered 11, after V lost 6 bases and J lost 7 bases. Germline V CDR1 and CDR2: MDHEN, SYDVKM. The chain's CDR3 is CASSRQGEVFGYTF. As DNA, the CDR3 is TGTGCCAGCAGCCGACAGGGTGAGGTATTTGGCTACACCTTC.

Notes on this clone: The junction shows a germline mismatch at one end, possibly a read error. The chain has TRBV28 and TRBJ1-2; perhaps TRBD1 as D (6 bases). The germline V gene encodes CDR1 MDHEN and CDR2 SYDVKM. CDR3 size: 11 residues. CDR3 protein: CASSKYRQASF. The CDR3 DNA reads as TGTGCCAGCAGTAAGTACAGACAGGCCAGCTTC.

The V call is TRBV5-1, the J call TRBJ2-3; D is perhaps TRBD2 (5 bases). Germline-derived CDR1 and CDR2 are SGHRS and YFSETQ. Trimming stripped 4 bases from V and 2 bases from J, with 17 bases between. CDR3 length: 16 amino acids. The CDR3 nucleotides read TGCGCCAGCAGCCCCTCCCGAAGCGGCTACACAGATACGCAGTATTTT. It yields the protein CASSPSRSGYTDTQYF. Full variable domain (rest looked up from reference TRBV5-1 and TRBJ2-3): KAGVTQTPRYLIKTRGQQVTLSCSPISGHRSVSWYQQTPGQGLQFLFEYFSETQRNKGNFPGRFSGRQFSNSRSEMNVSTLELGDSALYLCASSPSRSGYTDTQYFGPGTRLTVL.

The chain combines TRBV14 with TRBJ2-3; 10 bases agree with TRBD2. Germline V gene sequence: CDR1 SGHDN, CDR2 FVKESK. CDR3 length: 16 residues. After removal of 1 base from V and 0 bases from J, the junction contained 1 base not matched to a gene. CDR3 loop: CASSQGLAGSTDTQYF. The CDR3 region has the DNA TGTGCCAGCAGCCAAGGACTAGCGGGTAGCACAGATACGCAGTATTTT.

The rearrangement joins TRBV9 to TRBJ2-3; 9 nucleotides agree with TRBD1. The CDR3 spans 14 residues. Germline CDR1 and CDR2: SGDLS and YYNGEE. The V segment lost 3 bases and the J segment 5 bases; nucleotides outside the gene matches: 4. In nucleotides, the CDR3 is TGTGCCAGCAGCGGGGGGGACAGGGTAGATACGCAGTATTTT. It specifies CASSGGDRVDTQYF.

A single count supports this clone. This chain connects TRBV28 to TRBJ2-1; D is perhaps TRBD1 or TRBD2 (6 bases each). The CDR3 has 14 amino acids. The germline V gene has CDR1 MDHEN and CDR2 SYDVKM. Trimming took 6 bases from V and 8 from J, leaving 17 bases between them. For the CDR3, the DNA is TGTGCCAGCAGCCCCACCGGGGGCGGTTATGAGCAGTTCTTC. Translated, it gives CASSPTGGGYEQFF.

This chain uses TRBV9 with TRBJ2-1, with TRBD2 identical over 7 bases. The trim removed 7 bases at V and 4 bases at J, leaving 8 bases unmatched. Per germline, CDR1 SGDLS and CDR2 YYNGEE. CDR3 length: 14 amino acids. CDR3 loop: CASAKAGRYNEQFF. In DNA, the CDR3 is TGTGCCAGCGCCAAAGCGGGACGGTACAATGAGCAGTTCTTC. Complete variable domain (other parts from reference TRBV9 and TRBJ2-1): DSGVTQTPKHLITATGQRVTLRCSPRSGDLSVYWYQQSLDQGLQFLIQYYNGEERAKGNILERFSAQQFPDLHSELNLSSLELGDSALYFCASAKAGRYNEQFFGPGTRLTVL.

V and J are TRBV6-1 and TRBJ2-7; 7 bases fit TRBD1. This CDR3 region has 13 residues. J lost 0 bases, V lost 9 bases, and 5 bases had no gene match. Per germline, CDR1 MNHNS and CDR2 SASEGT. The CDR3 nucleotides are TGTGCCAGTACGGGACAGAGCTCCTACGAGCAGTACTTC. Protein: CASTGQSSYEQYF.

This chain links TRBV27 with TRBJ2-7; D uncertain. The ends were cut back, 7 bases at V and 2 bases at J, with 15 bases in the middle. This CDR3 comprises 14 residues. CDR1 and CDR2 (germline): MNHEY, SMNVEV (reference sequence). The CDR3 DNA reads TGTGCCAGCAAGGCGTCCTGGGCGACCTACGAGCAGTACTTC. The encoded protein is CASKASWATYEQYF.

The chain has TRBV30 and TRBJ1-1; D is possibly TRBD1 (6 bases). The CDR3 has 13 amino acids. The germline CDR1 and CDR2 sequences are GTSNPN and SVGIG (reference sequence). Trimming pared 2 bases from V and 1 base from J, leaving 8 bases between. For the CDR3, the DNA is TGTGCCTGGAGTAGGGGGAAGAACACTGAAGCTTTCTTT. Translation: CAWSRGKNTEAFF.

The V and J genes are TRBV6-1 and TRBJ2-6; the D is unclear. The germline V and J ends were trimmed by 7 bases and 0 bases, with 4 bases remaining between them. The CDR3 has 13 residues. In germline, CDR1 is MNHNS, CDR2 SASEGT. The CDR3 nucleotides read TGTGCCAGCAAGAACTCTGGGGCCAACGTCCTGACTTTC. Residues: CASKNSGANVLTF.

This chain joins TRBV10-1 and TRBJ2-2; D may be TRBD1 (6 bases). The V and J ends lost 7 bases and 2 bases respectively, with 11 bases between them. The CDR3 is 14 amino acids. CDR1 and CDR2 from the germline V gene are WNHNN and SYGVQD (reference sequence). The CDR3 here is CASNPGQNTGELFF. Here the CDR3 DNA reads TGCGCCAGCAACCCGGGACAAAACACCGGGGAGCTGTTTTTT.

The chain couples TRBV15 to TRBJ2-7; no clear D gene. This CDR3 has 13 amino acids. V was cut by 0 bases and J by 4 bases, with 7 bases left in between. CDR1 is LNHNV, CDR2 YYDKDF, per germline (reference sequence). The CDR3 sequence: CATSRDQGYEQYF. The CDR3 DNA reads TGTGCCACCAGCAGAGATCAAGGGTACGAGCAGTACTTC.

The V and J genes are TRBV6-6 and TRBJ2-7; 10 bases map to TRBD2. Looked up from germline, CDR1 is MNHNY and CDR2 is SVGAGI (reference sequence). The ends lost 5 bases at V and 2 bases at J; junction bases unmatched: 3. The CDR3 length is 14 residues. Written as DNA, the CDR3 is TGTGCCAGCAGTACCGGGACTAGCGCCTACGAGCAGTACTTC. Residues: CASSTGTSAYEQYF.